The rows below give T cell receptor beta chains drawn from one sample of a study of blood T cell repertoires in COVID-19. Profiling relied on immunoSEQ multiplex PCR, and the TCRdb table lists in-frame clones only, not all of them. The sample consists of about 140,000 clones, about 80% of them appearing once. What was sequenced was peripheral blood. The receptors here all came from an older woman with acute or convalescent COVID-19. Each CDR3 is given with its conserved first and last residue. A D gene is named only where the DNA matches it firmly. Where a row states a size, it is once, few, many or the class of an expanded clone; other rows omit it.

d_call	v_call	j_call	clone_size	cdr3_nt	cdr3_aa
TRBD1	TRBV28	TRBJ2-4	-	TGTGCCAGCAGTGGGAGACAGGGGCTTGTGTTGTCAAACATTCAGTACTTC	CASSGRQGLVLSNIQYF
TRBD1	TRBV19	TRBJ1-5	once	TGTGCCAGTAAGACGGGGAGGACAGGGGGCCCCCAGCCCCAGCATTTT	CASKTGRTGGPQPQHF
-	TRBV5-8	TRBJ1-1	-	TGTGCCAGCAGCTTCCTTACTGAAGCTTTCTTT	CASSFLTEAFF
TRBD1	TRBV7-6	TRBJ1-4	-	TGTGCCAGCACCCTGGGACAGGGGGCCGGGGAAAAACTGTTTTTT	CASTLGQGAGEKLFF
TRBD1	TRBV6-5	TRBJ2-2	-	TGTGCCAGTAGACCGGGACAGTTGAACACCGGGGAGCTGTTTTTT	CASRPGQLNTGELFF
-	TRBV9	TRBJ2-1	-	TGTGCCAGCAGCGTAGGGAATAGCGGACCCTCCTACAATGAGCAGTTCTTC	CASSVGNSGPSYNEQFF
-	TRBV6-5	TRBJ2-3	once	TGTGCCAGCAGTTACCAGGGAGATACGCAGTATTTT	CASSYQGDTQYF
-	TRBV5-5	TRBJ2-7	few	TGTGCCAGCAGCTTGTACCAGGGCTCCTACGAGCAGTACTTC	CASSLYQGSYEQYF
-	TRBV7-5	TRBJ1-5	-	TGTGCCAGAAGCTCTAGACGGGGTATTATGGAGCCCCAGCATTTT	CARSSRRGIMEPQHF
TRBD1	TRBV24-1	TRBJ2-5	once	TGTGCCACCAGTGTTACCGGGACAGGGGGCGAGACCCAGTACTTC	CATSVTGTGGETQYF